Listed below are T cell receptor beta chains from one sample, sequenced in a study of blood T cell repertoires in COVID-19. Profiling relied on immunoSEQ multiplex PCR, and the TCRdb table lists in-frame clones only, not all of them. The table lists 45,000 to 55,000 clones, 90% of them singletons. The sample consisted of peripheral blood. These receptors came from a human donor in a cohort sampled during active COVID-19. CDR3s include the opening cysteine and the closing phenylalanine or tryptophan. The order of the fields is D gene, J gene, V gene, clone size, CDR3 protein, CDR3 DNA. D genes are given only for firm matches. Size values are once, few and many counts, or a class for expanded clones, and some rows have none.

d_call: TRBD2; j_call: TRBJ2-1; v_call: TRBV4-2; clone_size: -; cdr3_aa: CASSQDFLAGNNEQFF; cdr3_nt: TGTGCCAGCAGCCAAGATTTCCTAGCGGGGAACAATGAGCAGTTCTTC
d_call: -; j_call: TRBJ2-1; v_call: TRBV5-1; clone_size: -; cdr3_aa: CASSLEPSIYNEQFF; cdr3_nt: TGCGCCAGCAGCTTGGAGCCATCGATTTACAATGAGCAGTTCTTC
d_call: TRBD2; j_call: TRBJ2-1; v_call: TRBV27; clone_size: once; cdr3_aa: CASSLARTSGIYNEQFF; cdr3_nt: TGTGCCAGCAGTTTAGCCCGGACTAGCGGGATCTACAATGAGCAGTTCTTC